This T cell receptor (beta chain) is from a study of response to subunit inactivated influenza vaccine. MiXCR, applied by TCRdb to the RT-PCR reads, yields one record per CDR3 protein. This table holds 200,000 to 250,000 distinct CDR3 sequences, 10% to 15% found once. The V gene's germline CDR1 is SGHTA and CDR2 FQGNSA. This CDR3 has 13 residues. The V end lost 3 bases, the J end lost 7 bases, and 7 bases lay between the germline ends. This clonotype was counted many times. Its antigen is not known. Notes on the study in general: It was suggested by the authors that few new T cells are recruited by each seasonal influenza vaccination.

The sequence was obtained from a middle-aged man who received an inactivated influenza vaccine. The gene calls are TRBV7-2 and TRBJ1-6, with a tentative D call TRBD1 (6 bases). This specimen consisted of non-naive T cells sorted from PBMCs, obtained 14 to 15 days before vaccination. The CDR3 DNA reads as TGTGCCAGCAGCTTCCAGGGGAATTCACCCCTCCACTTT. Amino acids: CASSFQGNSPLHF.